The clone carrying this T cell receptor beta chain was seen ten or more times. The antigen is not known. The data stem from a study of T cells in Graves' hyperthyroidism and ophthalmopathy. Study conclusions and caveats: Researchers report that a 13 V-J model separated ophthalmopathy from stable hyperthyroidism.

The V gene lost 1 base and the J gene lost 1 base, with 11 bases spanning the gap. The CDR3 contains 15 residues. Germline CDR1 is SNHLY and CDR2 is FYNNEI. Template material for amplifying TCR beta CDR3 regions consisted of RNA transcripts. During a first-round RT-PCR of the TCR CDR3, the HTBI primer set was used. One entry per CDR3 protein results from TCRdb running MiXCR on the multiplex PCR reads. The table has some 560,000 distinct CDR3 sequences, 12% to 15% seen once. Hyperthyroidism was newly diagnosed in patients aged 18 to 65 (duration under 2 months). Diagnostic assessment was based on clinical symptoms, serum thyroxine and TRAb, thyroid ultrasound and orbital computed tomography. Cells are PBMCs isolated from more than 8.5 ml of fresh blood.

The receptor's source is a woman between 40 and 55 years old with Graves' hyperthyroidism. The genes are TRBV2 and TRBJ2-7; no definite D call. The source material was blood. The CDR3 sequence: CASSEEGVRSYEQYF. DNA of the CDR3: TGTGCCAGCAGTGAAGAGGGTGTGAGATCCTACGAGCAGTACTTC.